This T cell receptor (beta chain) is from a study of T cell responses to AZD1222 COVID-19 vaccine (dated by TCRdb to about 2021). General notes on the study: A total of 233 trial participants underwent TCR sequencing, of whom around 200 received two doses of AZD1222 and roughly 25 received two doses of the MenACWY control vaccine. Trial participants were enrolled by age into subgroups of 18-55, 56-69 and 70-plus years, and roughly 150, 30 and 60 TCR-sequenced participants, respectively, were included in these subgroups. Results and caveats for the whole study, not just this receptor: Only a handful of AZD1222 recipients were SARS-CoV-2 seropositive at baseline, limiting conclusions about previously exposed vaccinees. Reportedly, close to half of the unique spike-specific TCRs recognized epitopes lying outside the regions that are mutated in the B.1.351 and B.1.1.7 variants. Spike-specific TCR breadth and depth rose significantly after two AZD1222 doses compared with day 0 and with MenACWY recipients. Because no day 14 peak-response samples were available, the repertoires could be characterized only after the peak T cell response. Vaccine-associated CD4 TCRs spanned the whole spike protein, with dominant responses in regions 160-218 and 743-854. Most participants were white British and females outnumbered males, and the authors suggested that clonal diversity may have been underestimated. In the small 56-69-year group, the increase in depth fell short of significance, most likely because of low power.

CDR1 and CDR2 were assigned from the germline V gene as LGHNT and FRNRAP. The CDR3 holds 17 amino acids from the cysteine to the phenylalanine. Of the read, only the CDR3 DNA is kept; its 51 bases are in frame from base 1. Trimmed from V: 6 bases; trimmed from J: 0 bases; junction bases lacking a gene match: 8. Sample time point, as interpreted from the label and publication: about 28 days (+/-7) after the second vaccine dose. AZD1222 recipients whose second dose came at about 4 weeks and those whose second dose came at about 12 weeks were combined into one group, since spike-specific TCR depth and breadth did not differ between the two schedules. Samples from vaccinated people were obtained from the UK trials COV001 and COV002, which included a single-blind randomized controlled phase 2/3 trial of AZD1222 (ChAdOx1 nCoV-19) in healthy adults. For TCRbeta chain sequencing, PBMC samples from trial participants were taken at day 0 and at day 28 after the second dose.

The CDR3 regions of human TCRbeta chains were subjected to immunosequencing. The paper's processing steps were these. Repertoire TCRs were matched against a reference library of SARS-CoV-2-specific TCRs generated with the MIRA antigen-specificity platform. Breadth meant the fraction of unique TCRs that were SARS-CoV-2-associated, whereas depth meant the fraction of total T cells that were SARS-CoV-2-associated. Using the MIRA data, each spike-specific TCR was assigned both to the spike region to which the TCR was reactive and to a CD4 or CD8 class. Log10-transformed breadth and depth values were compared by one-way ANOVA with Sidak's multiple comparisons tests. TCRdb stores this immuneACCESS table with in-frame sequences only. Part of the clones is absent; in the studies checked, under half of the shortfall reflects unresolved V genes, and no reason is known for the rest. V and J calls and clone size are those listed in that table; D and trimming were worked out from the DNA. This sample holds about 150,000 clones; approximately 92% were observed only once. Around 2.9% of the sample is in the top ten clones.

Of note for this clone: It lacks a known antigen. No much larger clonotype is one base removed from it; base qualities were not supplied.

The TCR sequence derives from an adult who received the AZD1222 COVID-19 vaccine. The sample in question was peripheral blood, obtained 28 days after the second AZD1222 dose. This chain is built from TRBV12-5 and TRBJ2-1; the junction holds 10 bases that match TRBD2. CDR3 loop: CASGGAGGRNSYNEQFF. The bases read TGTGCTAGTGGCGGAGCGGGAGGGAGGAACTCCTACAATGAGCAGTTCTTC.